Following are 18 T cell receptor beta chains from one sample sequenced in a study of T cells in Graves' hyperthyroidism and ophthalmopathy. Researchers took RNA transcripts and amplified the TCR beta CDR3 regions from them. An initial round of RT-PCR targeting the TCR CDR3 relied on the HTBI primer set. In TCRdb, the multiplex PCR reads were re-called with MiXCR into one record per CDR3 protein. The data show about 480,000 distinct CDR3 sequences, with 14% seen just once and around 17% held by the top ten. The sequenced sample consisted of blood. The receptors shown here come from a woman in her late teens or twenties with Graves' hyperthyroidism.

The chain links TRBV9 to TRBJ2-6; no reliable D call. Germline V lookup: CDR1 SGDLS, CDR2 YYNGEE. Trimming removed 0 bases from V and 2 bases from J, with 12 bases in between. This CDR3 region has 17 residues. The CDR3 spells CASSVDELNAGANVLTF. In DNA, the CDR3 is TGTGCCAGCAGCGTAGACGAACTGAACGCTGGGGCCAACGTCCTGACTTTC.

The CDR3 protein is CASRGQLSYNEQFF. Here the CDR3 DNA reads TGTGCCAGCAGAGGACAGCTGTCCTACAATGAGCAGTTCTTC. The V and J genes are TRBV27 and TRBJ2-1; D might be TRBD1 (6 bases). The ends were cut back, 6 bases at V and 1 base at J, with 10 bases in the middle. CDR3 length: 14 amino acids. The germline CDR1 and CDR2 sequences are MNHEY and SMNVEV (reference sequence).

This rearrangement joins TRBV5-1 to TRBJ2-1; no firm D call. The CDR3 spans 12 residues. Germline assignment: CDR1 SGHRS and CDR2 YFSETQ. V was trimmed by 0 bases and J by 10 bases, leaving 8 bases between them. CDR3 DNA: TGCGCCAGCAGCTTGGCCGCCGGGGAGCAGTTCTTC. Protein product: CASSLAAGEQFF. Full variable domain (remainder filled in from reference TRBV5-1 and TRBJ2-1): KAGVTQTPRYLIKTRGQQVTLSCSPISGHRSVSWYQQTPGQGLQFLFEYFSETQRNKGNFPGRFSGRQFSNSRSEMNVSTLELGDSALYLCASSLAAGEQFFGPGTRLTVL.

This clonotype was observed a few times. The V call is TRBV19, the J call TRBJ2-1; D ambiguous. The germline V gene has CDR1 LNHDA and CDR2 SQIVND (reference sequence). V dropped 3 bases and J dropped 0 bases, with 21 bases sitting between them. This CDR3 is 19 amino acids long. CDR3 sequence: CASSISGVWYQSSYNEQFF. The CDR3 nucleotides are TGTGCCAGTAGTATTAGTGGAGTGTGGTACCAGAGCTCCTACAATGAGCAGTTCTTC.

This chain links TRBV18 with TRBJ1-5; D unresolved. The CDR3 consists of 17 residues. Trimming removed 4 bases from V and 0 bases from J, with 16 bases in between. The germline CDR1 and CDR2 sequences are KGHSH and LQKENI. CDR3 nucleotides: TGTGCCAGCTCACTGGGTCGGATCGCCTATAGCAATCAGCCCCAGCATTTT. Translated: CASSLGRIAYSNQPQHF.

This clonotype has ten or more counts. The CDR3 DNA is TGTGCCAGCAGCCCCCAACCGGGATTAGGGACCGGGGAGCTGTTTTTT. This codes for CASSPQPGLGTGELFF. The chain links TRBV7-8 to TRBJ2-2, with a possible D match to TRBD2 (5 bases). Trimming shortened V by 5 bases and J by 5 bases, and 18 bases separated the two germline ends. The germline CDR1 and CDR2 sequences are SGHVS and FQNEAQ. The CDR3 consists of 16 residues.

This clonotype was observed many times. The chain combines TRBV7-9 with TRBJ2-7; perhaps D is TRBD1 or TRBD2 (5 bases each). CDR1 is SEHNR, CDR2 FQNEAQ, per germline (reference sequence). V dropped 1 base and J dropped 1 base, with 11 bases sitting between them. The CDR3 is 15 amino acids. The CDR3 is CASSLGDGYSYEQYF. CDR3 in DNA: TGTGCCAGCAGCTTAGGGGACGGGTATTCCTACGAGCAGTACTTC.

This clonotype has at least ten counts. The chain carries TRBV6-2 or TRBV6-3 and TRBJ2-1; D is undetermined. V lost 2 bases and J lost 2, with 7 bases in between. This CDR3 is 14 amino acids long. Germline-derived CDR1 and CDR2 are MNHEY and SVGEGT. The CDR3 spells CASSYEATYNEQFF. The CDR3 nucleotides are TGTGCCAGCAGTTACGAAGCGACCTACAATGAGCAGTTCTTC.

This clonotype was counted only a few times. The genes are TRBV19 and TRBJ1-5, with unresolved D. This CDR3 comprises 13 residues. CDR1 is LNHDA, CDR2 SQIVND, per germline (reference sequence). V lost 3 bases and J lost 8, with 11 bases in between. CDR3 sequence reads: CASSISAREPQHF. Written as DNA, the CDR3 is TGTGCCAGTAGTATTAGCGCGCGGGAGCCCCAGCATTTT.

This clonotype was observed at least ten times. The rearrangement uses TRBV6-1 and TRBJ1-1, with no clear D. The CDR3 consists of 15 residues. Germline V gene sequence: CDR1 MNHNS, CDR2 SASEGT. The V end was cut by 6 bases, the J end by 1 base, with 15 bases between. Here the CDR3 reads CASSETVIANTEAFF. The CDR3 DNA follows: TGTGCCAGCAGCGAGACGGTGATAGCGAACACTGAAGCTTTCTTT.

This clonotype showed up many times. This rearrangement joins TRBV28 to TRBJ1-1; 9 bases are a match to TRBD1. The trim removed 6 bases at V and 7 bases at J, leaving 12 bases unmatched. The CDR3 has 15 residues. The V gene's germline CDR1 is MDHEN and CDR2 SYDVKM. CDR3 nucleotides: TGTGCCAGCAGATGGGACAGGGAGACGGTCGGTGAAGCTTTCTTT. Translating it yields CASRWDRETVGEAFF.

This clonotype has ten or more counts. This chain links TRBV12-3 or TRBV12-4 with TRBJ1-2; D remains unclear. The CDR3 length is 12 residues. Trimming stripped 3 bases from V and 8 bases from J, with 10 bases between. The CDR3 DNA is TGTGCCAGCAGTTTGTCCTATTCCGGCTACACCTTC. Translated: CASSLSYSGYTF.

At least ten counts were recorded for this clonotype. The rearrangement uses TRBV7-3 and TRBJ2-6; D call uncertain. Trimming stripped 5 bases from V and 1 base from J, with 18 bases between. The germline V gene has CDR1 SGHTA and CDR2 FQGTGA. The CDR3 has 18 amino acids. DNA of the CDR3: TGTGCCAGCAGCCCGACCGTTTTGGGGTTTTCTGGGGCCAACGTCCTGACTTTC. This sequence encodes CASSPTVLGFSGANVLTF.

The chain is built from TRBV6-4 and TRBJ1-2; 8 positions agree with TRBD1. V trimming: 0 bases; J trimming: 7 bases; junction bases outside the gene matches: 7. The CDR3 contains 15 residues. The V gene's germline CDR1 is MRHNA and CDR2 SNTAGT. CDR3 in DNA: TGTGCCAGCAGTGACTCGTCGACAGGGGTTTCTGGCTACACCTTC. Translated, it gives CASSDSSTGVSGYTF.

This clonotype was seen at least ten times. The chain employs TRBV5-1 and TRBJ1-1, with D unclear. Germline loops: CDR1 SGHRS, CDR2 YFSETQ. The CDR3 is 14 residues long. V lost 4 bases to trimming and J lost 1 base, with 11 bases between them. DNA of the CDR3: TGCGCCAGCAGCACGCCGGGAGGGAACACTGAAGCTTTCTTT. As protein: CASSTPGGNTEAFF.

This clonotype came up many times. This chain joins TRBV11-2 and TRBJ1-2; D uncertain. V dropped 0 bases and J dropped 5 bases, with 13 bases sitting between them. Per the germline V gene, CDR1 is SGHAT and CDR2 is FQNNGV. This CDR3 spans 15 amino acids. The CDR3 bases are TGTGCCAGCAGCTTAGAACCGGGGTTGGTATATGGCTACACCTTC. Its protein product is CASSLEPGLVYGYTF. The variable domain in full, with the rest retrieved from reference TRBV11-2 and TRBJ1-2, is EAGVAQSPRYKIIEKRQSVAFWCNPISGHATLYWYQQILGQGPKLLIQFQNNGVVDDSQLPKDRFSAERLKGVDSTLKIQPAKLEDSAVYLCASSLEPGLVYGYTFGSGTRLTVV.

This clonotype was seen many times. The CDR3: CASSFWSEDTQYF. CDR3 in DNA: TGTGCCAGCAGTTTCTGGTCAGAAGATACGCAGTATTTT. The V call is TRBV12-3 or TRBV12-4, the J call TRBJ2-3; no reliable D call. The ends were cut back, 3 bases at V and 5 bases at J, with 9 bases in the middle. The CDR3 sequence is 13 residues long.

In its sample, this clonotype was seen a few times. V is TRBV9 and J is TRBJ2-6; 9 nucleotides align to TRBD1. CDR1 and CDR2 (germline): SGDLS, YYNGEE. The junction had 10 bases not matched to a gene; V was cut back by 3 bases and J by 0 bases. The CDR3 covers 19 residues. The chain's CDR3 is CASSATQGQGVSGANVLTF. The CDR3 DNA is TGTGCCAGCAGCGCCACCCAGGGACAGGGAGTCTCTGGGGCCAACGTCCTGACTTTC.